Sequencing of this TCR beta chain was carried out in a study of T cells in Graves' hyperthyroidism and ophthalmopathy. Amplified TCR beta CDR3 regions came from RNA transcripts. First-round RT-PCR with HTBI primers amplified the TCR CDR3 region. TCRdb reanalysed the multiplex PCR reads using MiXCR and keeps one entry per CDR3 protein. The sample lists about 640,000 distinct CDR3 sequences, 20% seen once, with 30% to 40% in the top ten. Notes on this clonotype: What it recognizes is unknown.

Whole-study results and caveats: It was a median approximately six months before onset that the model predicted ophthalmopathy.

The germline CDR1 and CDR2 sequences are LNHDA and SQIVND (reference sequence). The CDR3 is made up of 15 amino acids. V was pared by 3 bases and J by 2 bases, with 11 bases between. The V gene is TRBV19, the J gene TRBJ2-1, with D possibly matching TRBD1 (6 bases). The sample was blood. This clonotype was sampled from a man aged 30 to 45 with Graves' ophthalmopathy. The CDR3 coding sequence is TGTGCCAGTAGTATGATACAGGGAGCCTACAATGAGCAGTTCTTC. Translated, it gives CASSMIQGAYNEQFF.